This T cell receptor beta chain was recovered during a study of identical twins. Trimming cost V 2 bases and J 9 bases, with 7 bases left between them. This CDR3 region has 11 residues. TCRdb re-called the 5' RACE reads through MiXCR, storing one row per CDR3 protein. The table lists 600,000 to 700,000 distinct CDR3 sequences, around 20% of them singletons. These same records also appear under a second study, on T cells expressing NK-cell markers.

The TCR was taken from a woman younger than 30 in good health. The sequenced sample was PBMCs. The chain recombines TRBV12-3 or TRBV12-4 with TRBJ1-2; D is undetermined. The CDR3 nucleotides are TGTGCCAGCAGTTTAAGGGATCGCTACACCTTC. The encoded protein is CASSLRDRYTF.